This T cell receptor beta chain is from a study of STAT5B mutations in CD4+ large granular lymphocyte leukemia. The overall study: The CDR3 'QG' motif was associated with a particular HLA allele among healthy donors.

CDR1 is MDHEN, CDR2 SYDVKM, per germline. This CDR3 is 13 amino acids long. The junction had 5 bases not matched to a gene; V was cut back by 6 bases and J by 4 bases. Regarding this clone: Its specificity is unknown. This same CDR3 is encoded by further DNA sequences in the sample.

The study's findings and limits: Top patient clones used TRBV06 genes more often: 8/27 versus 2/35 in controls. Patient CD4-sorted repertoires looked more clonal than healthy CD4+ repertoires, even without putative leukemic clones.

Sequenced by immunoSEQ multiplex PCR; TCRdb stores in-frame clones only, minus some. The sample lists tens of thousands of clones, approximately 83% seen once, with more than 0.3% in the top ten. Controls came from buffy coats of healthy blood donors. V gene TRBV28 combines with J gene TRBJ1-2; 7 nucleotides align to TRBD1. Material: CD4+ T cells from blood buffy coats. The TCR sequence derives from a human donor in good health. CDR3 bases: TGTGCCAGCAGGCAGACAGGGACCTATGGCTACACCTTC. Translated: CASRQTGTYGYTF.